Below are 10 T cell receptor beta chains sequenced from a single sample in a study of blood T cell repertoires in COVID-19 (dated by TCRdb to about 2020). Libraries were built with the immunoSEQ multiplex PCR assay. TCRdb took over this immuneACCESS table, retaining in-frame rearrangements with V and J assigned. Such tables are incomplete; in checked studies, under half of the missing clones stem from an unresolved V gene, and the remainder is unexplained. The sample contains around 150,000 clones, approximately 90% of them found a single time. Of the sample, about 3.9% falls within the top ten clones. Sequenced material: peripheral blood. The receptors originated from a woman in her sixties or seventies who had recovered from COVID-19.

This CDR3 is CASSGPGGNTDTQYF. CDR3 DNA sequence: TGTGCCAGCAGTGGTCCGGGGGGGAACACAGATACGCAGTATTTT. The J gene is TRBJ2-3, the V gene TRBV2; TRBD2 agrees at 8 bases. The CDR3 has 15 amino acids. Germline CDR1 is SNHLY and CDR2 is FYNNEI. V was pared by 4 bases and J by 2 bases, with 5 bases of the junction left unmatched.

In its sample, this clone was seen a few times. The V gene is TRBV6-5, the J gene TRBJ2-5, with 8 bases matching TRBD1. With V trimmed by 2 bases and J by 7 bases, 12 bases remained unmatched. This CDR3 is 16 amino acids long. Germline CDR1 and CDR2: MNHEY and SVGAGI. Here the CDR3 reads CASSYQGQAPGGTQYF. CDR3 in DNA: TGTGCCAGCAGTTACCAGGGACAGGCCCCAGGAGGGACCCAGTACTTC.

CDR3 in amino acids: CASSDRGWNQPQHF. DNA for the CDR3: TGTGCCAGCAGTGATCGAGGGTGGAATCAGCCCCAGCATTTT. This chain connects TRBV2 to TRBJ1-5; D gene ambiguous. Germline CDR1 is SNHLY and CDR2 is FYNNEI. CDR3 length: 14 residues. Trimming removed 3 bases from V and 4 bases from J, with 10 bases in between.

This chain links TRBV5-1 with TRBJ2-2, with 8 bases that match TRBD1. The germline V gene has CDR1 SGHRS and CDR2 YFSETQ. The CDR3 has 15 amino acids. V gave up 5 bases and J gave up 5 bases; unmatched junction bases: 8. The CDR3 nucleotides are TGCGCCAGCAGTCAAACGGACAGGGAAACCGGGGAGCTGTTTTTT. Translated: CASSQTDRETGELFF.

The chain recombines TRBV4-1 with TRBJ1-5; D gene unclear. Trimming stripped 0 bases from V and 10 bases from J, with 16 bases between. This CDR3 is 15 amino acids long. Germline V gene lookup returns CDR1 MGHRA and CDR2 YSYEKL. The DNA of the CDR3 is TGCGCCAGCAGCCAAGAGATGGCCCCAGAGCGACCCCAGCATTTT. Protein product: CASSQEMAPERPQHF.

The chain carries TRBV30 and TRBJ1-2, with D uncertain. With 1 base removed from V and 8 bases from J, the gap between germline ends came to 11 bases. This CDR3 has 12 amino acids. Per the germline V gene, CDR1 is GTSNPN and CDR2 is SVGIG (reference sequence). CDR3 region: CAWSGGGWGYTF. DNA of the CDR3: TGTGCCTGGAGTGGTGGAGGGTGGGGCTACACCTTC.

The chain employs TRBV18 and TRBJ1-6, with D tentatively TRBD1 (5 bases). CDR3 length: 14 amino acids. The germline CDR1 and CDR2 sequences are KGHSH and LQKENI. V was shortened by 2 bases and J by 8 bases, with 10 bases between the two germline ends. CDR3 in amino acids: CASSPTQGDSPLHF. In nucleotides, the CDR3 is TGTGCCAGCTCACCAACTCAGGGTGATTCACCCCTCCACTTT.

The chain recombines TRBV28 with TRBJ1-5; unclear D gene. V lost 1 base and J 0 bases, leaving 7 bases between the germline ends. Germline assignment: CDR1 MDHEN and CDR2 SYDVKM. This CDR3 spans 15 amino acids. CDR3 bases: TGTGCCAGCAGTTTATACGGGTTTAGCAATCAGCCCCAGCATTTT. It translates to CASSLYGFSNQPQHF. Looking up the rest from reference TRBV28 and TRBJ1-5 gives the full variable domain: DVKVTQSSRYLVKRTGEKVFLECVQDMDHENMFWYRQDPGLGLRLIYFSYDVKMKEKGDIPEGYSVSREKKERFSLILESASTNQTSMYLCASSLYGFSNQPQHFGDGTRLSIL.

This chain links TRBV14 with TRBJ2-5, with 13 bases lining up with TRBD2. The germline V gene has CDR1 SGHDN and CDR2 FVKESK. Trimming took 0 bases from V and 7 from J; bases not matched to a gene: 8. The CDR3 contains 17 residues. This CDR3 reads CASSQDGLAGVVWTQYF. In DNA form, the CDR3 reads TGTGCCAGCAGCCAAGACGGACTAGCGGGGGTTGTTTGGACCCAGTACTTC.

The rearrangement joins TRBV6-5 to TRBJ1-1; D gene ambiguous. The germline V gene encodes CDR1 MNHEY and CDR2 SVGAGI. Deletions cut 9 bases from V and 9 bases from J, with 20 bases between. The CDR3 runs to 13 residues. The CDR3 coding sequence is TGTGCCAGTTTCCCCGGCAACGGGATAAAAGCTTTCTTT. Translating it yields CASFPGNGIKAFF.